This T cell receptor (beta chain) stems from a study of PD-1 blockade in classical Hodgkin lymphoma. Whole-study context: On a schedule of every 2 weeks, patients received nivolumab 3 mg/kg intravenously.

TCRdb's table, derived via immunoSEQ multiplex PCR, lists solely in-frame clones and lacks some. The sample shows 11,000 to 15,000 clones, 70% to 90% of them seen only once. The time point is: cycle 4 day 1 (C4D1), after about 6 weeks of nivolumab. No patient escaped relapse after autologous stem cell transplantation, and brentuximab vedotin exposure varied. Relapsed/refractory classical Hodgkin lymphoma patients had complete, partial or progressive responses. As regards this clone: What it binds is not known.

V gave up 3 bases and J gave up 2 bases; unmatched junction bases: 2. The germline CDR1 and CDR2 sequences are MRHNA and SNTAGT. The CDR3 spans 15 residues. The study, taken as a whole, reports: Whereas CD4+ TCR diversity had risen significantly by C4D1, CD8+ TCR diversity had not. Similar baseline diversity was found in complete responders and newly diagnosed patients.

This receptor was taken from a human donor with classical Hodgkin lymphoma. The chain employs TRBV6-4 and TRBJ2-1, with 9 bases identical to TRBD2. This material consisted of peripheral blood mononuclear cells (PBMCs), taken before the fourth cycle of nivolumab. The chain's CDR3 is CASSERGGAYNEQFF. CDR3 nucleotides: TGTGCCAGCAGTGAACGCGGGGGGGCCTACAATGAGCAGTTCTTC.